The sequence of this T cell receptor beta chain was determined in a study of cytomegalovirus exposure and HLA in healthy donors. Study-level findings and limits: Excluded were some V segments that proved indistinguishable, including TRBV6-2 and TRBV6-3.

Of note for this clone: Its antigen is unknown.

This CDR3 is 15 amino acids long. Germline CDR1 and CDR2: SQVTM and ANQGSEA. V lost 5 bases and J lost 3; bases outside the gene matches: 6. PCR involved 60 Vbeta and 13 Jbeta primers. Profiling relied on immunoSEQ multiplex PCR, and the TCRdb table lists in-frame clones only, not all of them. This repertoire shows over 70,000 clones, over 70% found once; its top ten account for 32%. The material sequenced was PBMCs. The origin of this receptor is a man in his forties or fifties in good health and CMV-seropositive. The chain links TRBV29-1 to TRBJ2-1; 11 bases map to TRBD2. Written as DNA, the CDR3 is TGCAGCGTTACCCTAGCGGGAGGAGTCTACAATGAGCAGTTCTTC. Residues: CSVTLAGGVYNEQFF.